This T cell receptor (beta chain) is drawn from a study of blood T cell repertoires in COVID-19. The length of the CDR3 is 15 residues. Germline CDR1 SGHDN, CDR2 FVKESK. J was trimmed by 4 bases and V by 4 bases; bases with no gene match: 8. Source study methods: Amplification from reference gene primers served as the basis for estimated nucleated cell counts. Repertoires were generated with immunoSEQ multiplex PCR, while TCRdb's copy carries only in-frame clones and drops some. V and J calls and clone size are copied from that table; D and trimming were computed from the DNA. The sample holds roughly 190,000 clones, around 89% seen once.

Sample: peripheral blood. The sequence was collected from a human donor in a cohort sampled during active COVID-19. V gene TRBV14 combines with J gene TRBJ2-7, with 9 bases lining up with TRBD2. CDR3 in DNA: TGTGCCAGCAGCCCCCATAGCGGGAGTTTTTACGAGCAGTACTTC. Its protein is CASSPHSGSFYEQYF.